The source of this T cell receptor (beta chain) is a study of shared clonotypes between healthy human individuals. On this clone itself: Its antigen remains unidentified.

Study conclusions and caveats: Generally, naive subsets (rather than memory subsets) showed larger estimated richness.

An assay was performed, and its level was deep. Repertoires were generated with immunoSEQ multiplex PCR, while TCRdb's copy carries only in-frame clones and drops some. The sample consists of some 2,500,000 clones, around 92% of them appearing once. Germline assignment: CDR1 MNHNY and CDR2 SVGAGI (reference sequence). The CDR3 contains 14 residues. Trimming took 2 bases from V and 4 from J, leaving 8 bases between them. Free of recent acute infections or vaccinations, the donors were healthy HIV-negative adults. The chain uses TRBV6-6 and TRBJ2-2; no clear D gene. This TCR derives from a man younger than 30 in good health. Some clones in this sample may be carry-over from other donors' samples. The sequenced material came from naive CD4+ T cells from PBMCs. Subset noted: CD45RA+ positively selected. CDR3: CASSYRAATGELFF. CDR3 nucleotide sequence: TGTGCCAGCAGTTACCGAGCCGCCACCGGGGAGCTGTTTTTT.